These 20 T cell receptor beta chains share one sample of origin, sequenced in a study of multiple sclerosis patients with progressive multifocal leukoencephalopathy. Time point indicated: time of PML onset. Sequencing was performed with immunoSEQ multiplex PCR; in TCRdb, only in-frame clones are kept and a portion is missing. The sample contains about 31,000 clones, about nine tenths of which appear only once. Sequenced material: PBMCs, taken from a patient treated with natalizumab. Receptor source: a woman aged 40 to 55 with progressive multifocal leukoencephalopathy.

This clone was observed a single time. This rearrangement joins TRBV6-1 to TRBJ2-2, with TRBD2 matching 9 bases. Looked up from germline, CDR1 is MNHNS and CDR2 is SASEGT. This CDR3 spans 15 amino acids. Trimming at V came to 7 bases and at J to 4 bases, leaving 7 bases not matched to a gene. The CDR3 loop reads CASTTAGGITGELFF. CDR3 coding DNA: TGTGCCAGCACTACAGCGGGGGGTATCACCGGGGAGCTGTTTTTT.

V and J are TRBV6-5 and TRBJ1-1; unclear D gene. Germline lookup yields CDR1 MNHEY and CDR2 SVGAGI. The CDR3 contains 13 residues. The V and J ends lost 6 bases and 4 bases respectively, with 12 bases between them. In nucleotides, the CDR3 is TGTGCCAGCAGCTCCGAGCGGCTCACTGAAGCTTTCTTT. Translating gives CASSSERLTEAFF.

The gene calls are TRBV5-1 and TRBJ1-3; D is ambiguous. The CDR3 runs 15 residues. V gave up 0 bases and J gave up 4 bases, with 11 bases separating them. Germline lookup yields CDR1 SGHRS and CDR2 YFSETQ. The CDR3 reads CASSLALGLGNTIYF. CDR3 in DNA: TGCGCCAGCAGCTTGGCCTTGGGGTTGGGAAACACCATATATTTT.

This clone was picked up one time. The CDR3 DNA reads as TGTGCCAGCAGGGACAGGGGTAGTCTGGTCTATGGCTACACCTTC. Amino acids: CASRDRGSLVYGYTF. This chain uses TRBV28 with TRBJ1-2; TRBD1 agrees at 9 bases. Germline lookup yields CDR1 MDHEN and CDR2 SYDVKM. The CDR3 extends over 15 amino acids. Germline trimming cut 6 bases from V and 4 bases from J; bases unmatched to any gene: 9.

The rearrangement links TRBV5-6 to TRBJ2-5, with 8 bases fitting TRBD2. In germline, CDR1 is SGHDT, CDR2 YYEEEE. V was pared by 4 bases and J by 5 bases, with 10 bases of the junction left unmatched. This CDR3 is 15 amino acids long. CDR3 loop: CASSSYAGGWETQYF. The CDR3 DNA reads TGTGCCAGCAGCAGTTATGCGGGGGGATGGGAGACCCAGTACTTC.

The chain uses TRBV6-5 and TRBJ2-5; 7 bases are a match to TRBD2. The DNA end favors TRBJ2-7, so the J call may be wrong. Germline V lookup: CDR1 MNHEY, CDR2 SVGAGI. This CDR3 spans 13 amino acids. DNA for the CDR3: TGTGCCAGCAGAATTCCGGGAGGCTCCGAGCAGTACTTC. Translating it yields CASRIPGGSEQYF.

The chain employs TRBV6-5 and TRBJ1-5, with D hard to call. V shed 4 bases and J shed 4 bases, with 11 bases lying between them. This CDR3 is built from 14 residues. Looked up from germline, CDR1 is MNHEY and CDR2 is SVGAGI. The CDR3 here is CASSSYDGNQPQHF. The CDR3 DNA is TGTGCCAGCAGTTCTTACGACGGGAATCAGCCCCAGCATTTT.

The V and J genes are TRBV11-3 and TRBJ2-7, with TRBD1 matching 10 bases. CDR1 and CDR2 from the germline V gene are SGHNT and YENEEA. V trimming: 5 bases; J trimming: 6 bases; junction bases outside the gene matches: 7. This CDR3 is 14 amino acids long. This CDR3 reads CASSARQGAGEQYF. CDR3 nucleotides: TGTGCCAGCAGCGCCCGACAGGGGGCGGGCGAGCAGTACTTC. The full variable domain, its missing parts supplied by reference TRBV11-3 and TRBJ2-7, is EAGVVQSPRYKIIEKKQPVAFWCNPISGHNTLYWYLQNLGQGPELLIRYENEEAVDDSQLPKDRFSAERLKGVDSTLKIQPAELGDSAVYLCASSARQGAGEQYFGPGTRLTVT.

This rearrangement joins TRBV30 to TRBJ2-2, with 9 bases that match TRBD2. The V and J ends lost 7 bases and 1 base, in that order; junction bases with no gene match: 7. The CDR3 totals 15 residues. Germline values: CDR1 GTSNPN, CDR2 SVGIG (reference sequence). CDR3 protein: CASPFSGGNTGELFF. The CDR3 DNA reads TGTGCCTCTCCATTTAGCGGGGGGAACACCGGGGAGCTGTTTTTT.

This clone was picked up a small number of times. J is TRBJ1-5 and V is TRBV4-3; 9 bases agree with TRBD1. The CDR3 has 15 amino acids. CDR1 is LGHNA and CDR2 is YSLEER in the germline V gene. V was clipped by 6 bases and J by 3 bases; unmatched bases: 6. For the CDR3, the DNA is TGCGCCAGCAGTCCGGACAGGGGCCCCAATCAGCCCCAGCATTTT. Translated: CASSPDRGPNQPQHF.

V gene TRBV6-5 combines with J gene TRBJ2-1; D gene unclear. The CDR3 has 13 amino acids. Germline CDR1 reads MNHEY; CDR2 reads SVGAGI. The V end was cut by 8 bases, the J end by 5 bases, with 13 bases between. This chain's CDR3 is CASHTWQNNEQFF. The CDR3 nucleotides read TGTGCCAGCCATACTTGGCAGAACAATGAGCAGTTCTTC.

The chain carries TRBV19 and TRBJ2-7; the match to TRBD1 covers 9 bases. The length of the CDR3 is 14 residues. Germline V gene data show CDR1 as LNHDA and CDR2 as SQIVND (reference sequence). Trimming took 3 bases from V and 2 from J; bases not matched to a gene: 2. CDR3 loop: CASSMGQGPYEQYF. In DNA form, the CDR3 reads TGTGCCAGTAGTATGGGACAGGGACCCTACGAGCAGTACTTC.

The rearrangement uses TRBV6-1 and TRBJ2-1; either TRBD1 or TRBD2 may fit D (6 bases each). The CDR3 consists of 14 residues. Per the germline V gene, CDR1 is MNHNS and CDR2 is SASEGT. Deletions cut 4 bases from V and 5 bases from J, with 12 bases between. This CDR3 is CASSGRGGNNEQFF. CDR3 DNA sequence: TGTGCCAGCAGTGGCAGGGGAGGAAACAATGAGCAGTTCTTC.

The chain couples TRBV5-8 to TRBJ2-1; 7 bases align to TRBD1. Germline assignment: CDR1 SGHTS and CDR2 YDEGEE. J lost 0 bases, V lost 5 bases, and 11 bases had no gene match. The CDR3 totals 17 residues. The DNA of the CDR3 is TGTGCCAGCAGTCCGGGACAGAGCGTCAGCTCCTACAATGAGCAGTTCTTC. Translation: CASSPGQSVSSYNEQFF.

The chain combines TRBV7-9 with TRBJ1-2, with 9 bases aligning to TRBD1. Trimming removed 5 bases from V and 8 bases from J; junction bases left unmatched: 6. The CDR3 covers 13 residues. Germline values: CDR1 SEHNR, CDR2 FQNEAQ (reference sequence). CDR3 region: CASSQGQGGGYTF. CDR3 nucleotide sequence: TGTGCCAGCAGCCAGGGACAGGGCGGGGGCTACACCTTC.

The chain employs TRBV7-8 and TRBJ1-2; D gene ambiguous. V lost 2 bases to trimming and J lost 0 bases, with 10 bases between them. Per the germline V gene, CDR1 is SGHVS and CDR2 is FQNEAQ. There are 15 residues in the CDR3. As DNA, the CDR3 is TGTGCCAGCAGCTTACGGGTGGAGTCTAACTATGGCTACACCTTC. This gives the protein CASSLRVESNYGYTF.

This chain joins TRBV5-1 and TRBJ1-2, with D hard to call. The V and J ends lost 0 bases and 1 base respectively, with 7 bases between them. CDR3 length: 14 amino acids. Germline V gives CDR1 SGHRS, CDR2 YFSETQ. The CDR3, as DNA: TGCGCCAGCAGCTTGGAAGGATATAACTATGGCTACACCTTC. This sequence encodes CASSLEGYNYGYTF.

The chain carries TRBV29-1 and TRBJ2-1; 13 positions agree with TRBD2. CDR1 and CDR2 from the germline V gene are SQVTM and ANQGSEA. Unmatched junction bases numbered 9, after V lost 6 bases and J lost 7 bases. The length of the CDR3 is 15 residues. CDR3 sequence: CSVTGTSGITNEQFF. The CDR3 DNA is TGCAGCGTGACCGGGACTAGCGGGATTACTAATGAGCAGTTCTTC.

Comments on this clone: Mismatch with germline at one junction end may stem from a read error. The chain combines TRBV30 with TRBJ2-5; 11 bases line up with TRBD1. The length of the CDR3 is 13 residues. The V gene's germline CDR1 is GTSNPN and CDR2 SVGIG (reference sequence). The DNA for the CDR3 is TGTGCCGGGAGGGGGGACAGGGGGGAGACCCAGTACTTC. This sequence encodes CAGRGDRGETQYF.

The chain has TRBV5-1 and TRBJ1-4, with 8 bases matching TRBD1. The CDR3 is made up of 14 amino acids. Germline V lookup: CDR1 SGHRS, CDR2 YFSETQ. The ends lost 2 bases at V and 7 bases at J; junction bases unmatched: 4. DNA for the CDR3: TGCGCCAGCAGCTTTGGACAGGGAGCTGAAAAACTGTTTTTT. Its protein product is CASSFGQGAEKLFF.